This T cell receptor (beta chain) was obtained from a study of T cell responses to AZD1222 COVID-19 vaccine. Method: immunoSEQ multiplex PCR; TCRdb's copy keeps in-frame clones and lacks some. The top ten hold 9% to 13% of the sample, which has 70,000 to 90,000 clones, approximately 85% seen once. Germline-derived CDR1 and CDR2 are LNHNV and YYDKDF (reference sequence). This CDR3 region has 13 residues. Between the trimmed V and J ends, which lost 9 bases and 3 bases, there was a span of 14 bases. The rearrangement uses TRBV15 and TRBJ1-1; D unclear. This specimen was peripheral blood, taken 28 days after the second AZD1222 dose. The receptor's source is an adult who received the AZD1222 COVID-19 vaccine. CDR3 amino acids: CATASRRDTEAFF. For the CDR3, the DNA is TGTGCCACGGCATCCCGAAGGGACACTGAAGCTTTCTTT.